This TCR beta chain is drawn from a study of T cell responses to AZD1222 COVID-19 vaccine (dated by TCRdb to 2020 to 2022). For the wider study: A total of about 240 trial participants underwent TCR sequencing, of whom nearly 210 received two doses of AZD1222 and about 26 received two doses of the MenACWY control vaccine. Trial participants were enrolled by age into subgroups of 18-55, 56-69 and 70-plus years, and about 150, 27 and 61 TCR-sequenced participants, respectively, were included in these subgroups. Here is what the overall study found, with its caveats: Vaccine-associated CD4 TCRs spanned the whole spike protein, with dominant responses in regions 160-218 and 743-854. Because no day 14 peak-response samples were available, repertoires were characterized only after the peak T cell response. After two AZD1222 doses, spike-specific TCR breadth and depth were significantly higher than at day 0 and than in MenACWY recipients. Reportedly, almost half of the unique spike-specific TCRs recognized epitopes lying outside the regions that are mutated in the B.1.351 and B.1.1.7 variants. Conclusions about previously exposed vaccinees were limited because only six AZD1222 recipients were SARS-CoV-2 seropositive at baseline. Participants were mostly white British, with more females than males. The authors suggested clonal diversity may have been underestimated. The 56-69-year group was small, and its depth increase did not reach significance, likely because of low power.

The CDR3 regions of human TCRbeta chains were subjected to immunosequencing. The published analysis was carried out like this. Repertoire TCRs were matched against a reference library of SARS-CoV-2-specific TCRs generated with the MIRA antigen-specificity platform. Breadth was defined as the fraction of unique TCRs that were SARS-CoV-2-associated. Depth was defined as the fraction of total T cells that were SARS-CoV-2-associated. Each spike-specific TCR was assigned to its reactive spike region and to a CD4 or CD8 class using the MIRA data. Log10-transformed breadth and depth values were compared by one-way ANOVA with Sidak's multiple comparisons tests. This immuneACCESS table, as held by TCRdb, lists in-frame sequences with V and J called but not all clones. Of the missing ones, under half trace to an unresolved V gene in checked studies; the others have no known cause. V and J calls and clone size are as listed in that table; D and trimming were resolved from the DNA. The sample table lists about 110,000 clones, roughly nine tenths of them with a count of one. Jointly, the top ten make up roughly two fifths of the sample.

Concerning this clone: There is no known antigen for this receptor. Per-base quality was not reported, and no clone a single base away is much larger than it.

V lost 5 bases and J lost 1 base; the stretch between them is 5 bases long. The CDR3 starts with the cysteine, ends with the phenylalanine, and has 13 residues. The only DNA kept is the CDR3, 39 bases in frame from the first base. The time point label here, explained by the study, means: about 28 days (+/-7) after the second vaccine dose. AZD1222 recipients with second doses at about 4 weeks or about 12 weeks were pooled, because spike-specific TCR depth and breadth did not differ between schedules. The vaccinee samples were drawn from two UK trials, COV001 and COV002, one of which was a single-blind randomized controlled phase 2/3 trial testing AZD1222 (ChAdOx1 nCoV-19) in healthy adults. For TCRbeta chain sequencing, PBMC samples from trial participants were taken at day 0 and at day 28 after the second dose.

This receptor was taken from an adult who received the AZD1222 COVID-19 vaccine. This chain joins TRBV12-3 or TRBV12-4 to TRBJ2-2, and the D gene may be TRBD1, 5 bases matching. The sample was peripheral blood, taken 28 days after the second AZD1222 dose. The DNA sequence reads TGTGCCAGCAGTGACAGGAACACCGGGGAGCTGTTTTTT. This gives the protein CASSDRNTGELFF.